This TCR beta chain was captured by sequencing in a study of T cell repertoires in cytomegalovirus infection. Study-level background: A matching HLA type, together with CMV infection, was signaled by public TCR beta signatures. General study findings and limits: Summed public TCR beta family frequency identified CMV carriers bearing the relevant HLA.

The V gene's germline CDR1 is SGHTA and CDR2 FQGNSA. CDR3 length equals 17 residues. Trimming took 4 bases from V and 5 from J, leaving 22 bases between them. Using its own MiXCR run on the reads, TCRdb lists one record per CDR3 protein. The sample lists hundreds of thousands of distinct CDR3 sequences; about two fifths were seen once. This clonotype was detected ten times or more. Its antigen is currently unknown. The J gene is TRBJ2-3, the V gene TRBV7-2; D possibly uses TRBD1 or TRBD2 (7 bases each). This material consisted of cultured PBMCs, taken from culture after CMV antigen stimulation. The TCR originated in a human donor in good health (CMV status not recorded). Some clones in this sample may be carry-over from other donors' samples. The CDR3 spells CASSSNRGGPRGDTQYF. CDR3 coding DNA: TGTGCCAGCAGCTCCAACAGGGGAGGGCCCCGGGGAGATACGCAGTATTTT. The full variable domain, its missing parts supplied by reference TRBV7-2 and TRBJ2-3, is GAGVSQSPSNKVTEKGKDVELRCDPISGHTALYWYRQSLGQGLEFLIYFQGNSAPDKSGLPSDRFSAERTGGSVSTLTIQRTQQEDSAVYLCASSSNRGGPRGDTQYFGPGTRLTVL.